The sequence of this T cell receptor beta chain was determined in a study of control samples from healthy donors and cancer patients. Clones were sequenced by immunoSEQ multiplex PCR, and TCRdb holds only the in-frame ones, with some missing. This table holds 120,000 or so clones, roughly 87% found once. Germline V gene sequence: CDR1 SGHRS, CDR2 YFSETQ. This CDR3 is 13 amino acids long. Trimming pared 2 bases from V and 3 bases from J, leaving 8 bases between. The receptor was derived from a man aged 18-30 years in good health. Sequences were obtained from blood. The rearrangement joins TRBV5-1 to TRBJ1-2; TRBD1 is a possible D gene (5 bases). The CDR3 region has the DNA TGCGCCAGCAGCTTCGACAGACACTATGGCTACACCTTC. Protein: CASSFDRHYGYTF.